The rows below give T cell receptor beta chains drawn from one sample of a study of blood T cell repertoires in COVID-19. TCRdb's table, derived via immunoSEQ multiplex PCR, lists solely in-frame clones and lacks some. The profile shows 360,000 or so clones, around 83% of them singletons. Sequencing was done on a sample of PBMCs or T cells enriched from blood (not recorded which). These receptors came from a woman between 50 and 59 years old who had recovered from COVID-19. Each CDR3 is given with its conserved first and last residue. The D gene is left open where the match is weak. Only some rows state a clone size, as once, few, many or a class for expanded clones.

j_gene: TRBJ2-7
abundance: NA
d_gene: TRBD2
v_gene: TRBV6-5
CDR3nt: TGTGCCAGCAGTTATAGCGGGGGGAATTACGAGCAGTACTTC
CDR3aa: CASSYSGGNYEQYF

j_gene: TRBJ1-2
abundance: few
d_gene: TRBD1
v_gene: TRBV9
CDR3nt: TGTGCCAGCAGCGTAGCGGACAGGATATATGGCGGCTACACCTTC
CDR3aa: CASSVADRIYGGYTF

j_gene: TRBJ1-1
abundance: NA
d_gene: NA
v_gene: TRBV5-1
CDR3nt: TGCGCCAGCAGCTTGGATACAGCCAACACTGAAGCTTTCTTT
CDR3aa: CASSLDTANTEAFF

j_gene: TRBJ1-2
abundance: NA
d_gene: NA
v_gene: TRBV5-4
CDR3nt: TGTGCCAGCAGCCCCGTAACTAACTATGGCTACACCTTC
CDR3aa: CASSPVTNYGYTF

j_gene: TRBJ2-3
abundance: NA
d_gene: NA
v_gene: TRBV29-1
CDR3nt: TGCAGCGTTACGGGCAAAGGGGGTGGCACAGATACGCAGTATTTT
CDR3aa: CSVTGKGGGTDTQYF

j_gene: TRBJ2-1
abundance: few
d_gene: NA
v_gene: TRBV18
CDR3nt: TGTGCCAGCTCACCTTCGGGTGATGAGCAGTTCTTC
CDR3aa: CASSPSGDEQFF

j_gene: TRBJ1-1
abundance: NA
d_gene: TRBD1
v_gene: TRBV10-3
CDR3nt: TGTGCCATCAGTGGGTCGGGGACAGGGTCTACTGAAGCTTTCTTT
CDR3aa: CAISGSGTGSTEAFF

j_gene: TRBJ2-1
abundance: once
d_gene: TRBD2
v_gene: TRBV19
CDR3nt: TGTGCCAGTAGTAAAGCGGGAGAGAGTGAGCAGTTCTTC
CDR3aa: CASSKAGESEQFF

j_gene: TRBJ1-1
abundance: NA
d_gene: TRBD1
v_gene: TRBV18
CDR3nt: TGTGCCAGCTCCCATTCACAGGGGGCCCCGGACACTGAAGCTTTCTTT
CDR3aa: CASSHSQGAPDTEAFF

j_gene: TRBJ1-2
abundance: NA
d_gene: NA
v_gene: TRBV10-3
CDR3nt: TGTGCCATCAGAGGTCCCCAAGGGGAGGAGTCGGGCTACACCTTC
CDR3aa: CAIRGPQGEESGYTF

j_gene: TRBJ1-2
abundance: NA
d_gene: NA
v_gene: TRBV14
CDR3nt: TGTGCCAGCAGCCGCCGTGGTGAGATGGGCTACACCTTC
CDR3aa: CASSRRGEMGYTF

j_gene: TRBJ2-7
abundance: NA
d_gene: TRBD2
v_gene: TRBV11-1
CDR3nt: TGTGCCAGCAGCTTAACTAGCGGGAACAGGTGGGAGCAGTACTTC
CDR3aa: CASSLTSGNRWEQYF

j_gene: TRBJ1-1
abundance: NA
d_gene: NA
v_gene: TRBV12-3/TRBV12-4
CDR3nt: TGTGCCAGCGGCAGACAGCCTTCCCGAGCTTTCTTT
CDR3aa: CASGRQPSRAFF

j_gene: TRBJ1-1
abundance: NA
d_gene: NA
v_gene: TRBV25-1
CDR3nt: TGTGCCAGCAGTGAATGGGGAGGGGTCGGGGCTGAAGCTTTCTTT
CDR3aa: CASSEWGGVGAEAFF

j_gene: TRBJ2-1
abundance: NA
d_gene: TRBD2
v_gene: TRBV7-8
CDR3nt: TGTGCCAGCGGCCCTAGCGGGAGAGGTAATGAGCAGTTCTTC
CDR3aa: CASGPSGRGNEQFF

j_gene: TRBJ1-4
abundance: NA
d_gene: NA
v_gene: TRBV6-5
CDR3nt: TGTGCCAGCAGCCGCGGACAGCCTAATGAAAAACTGTTTTTT
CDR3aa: CASSRGQPNEKLFF

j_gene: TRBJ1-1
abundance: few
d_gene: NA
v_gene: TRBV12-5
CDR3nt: TGTGCTAGTGGTTCGCTATCCGCGAACACTGAAGCTTTCTTT
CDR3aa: CASGSLSANTEAFF

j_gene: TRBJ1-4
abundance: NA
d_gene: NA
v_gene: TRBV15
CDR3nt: TGTGCCACCAGCAGATCGGAGGTCGCAACTAATGAAAAACTGTTTTTT
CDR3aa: CATSRSEVATNEKLFF

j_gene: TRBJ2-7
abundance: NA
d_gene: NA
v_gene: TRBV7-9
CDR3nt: TGTGCCAGCAGCGTGGGGGCAAGCAGCTACGAGCAGTACTTC
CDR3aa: CASSVGASSYEQYF

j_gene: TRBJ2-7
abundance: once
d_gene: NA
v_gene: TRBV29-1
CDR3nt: TGCAGCGTTGTTCACCCCAAGGGAGCGTCCTACGAGCAGTACTTC
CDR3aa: CSVVHPKGASYEQYF

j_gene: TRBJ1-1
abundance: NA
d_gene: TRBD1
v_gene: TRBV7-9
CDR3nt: TGTGCCAGCAGTTCCTCCTCCGGGACAGGGAACACTGAAGCTTTCTTT
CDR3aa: CASSSSSGTGNTEAFF

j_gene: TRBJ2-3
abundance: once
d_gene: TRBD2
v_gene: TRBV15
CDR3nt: TGTGCCACCAGCAGGGCAGGACTAGCGGGAACAGATACGCAGTATTTT
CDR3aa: CATSRAGLAGTDTQYF

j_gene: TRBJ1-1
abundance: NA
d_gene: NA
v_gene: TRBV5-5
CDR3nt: TGTGCCAGCAGCTTGCTTTCGGGGTACGGGAACACTGAAGCTTTCTTT
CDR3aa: CASSLLSGYGNTEAFF

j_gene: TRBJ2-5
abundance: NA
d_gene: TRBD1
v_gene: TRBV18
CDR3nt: TGTGCCAGCTCACCGCCGGGACAGGGTTTGGCCCAGTACTTC
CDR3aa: CASSPPGQGLAQYF

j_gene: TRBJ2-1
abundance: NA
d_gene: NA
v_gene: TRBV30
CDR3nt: TGTGCCTGGAGTAACGTAGGGAGAAATGAGCAGTTCTTC
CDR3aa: CAWSNVGRNEQFF

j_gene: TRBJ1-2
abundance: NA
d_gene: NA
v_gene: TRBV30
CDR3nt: TGTGCCTGGAGTGTACGGGGGATTGGCTACACCTTC
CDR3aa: CAWSVRGIGYTF

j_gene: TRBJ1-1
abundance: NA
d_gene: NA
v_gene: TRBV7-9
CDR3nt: TGTGCCAGCACCGAGACGGGGGTTGGCACTGAAGCTTTCTTT
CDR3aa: CASTETGVGTEAFF

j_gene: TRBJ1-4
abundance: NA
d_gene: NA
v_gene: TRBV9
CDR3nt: TGTGCCAGCAGCGTTCAGGGGTCGGCTAATGAAAAACTGTTTTTT
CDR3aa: CASSVQGSANEKLFF

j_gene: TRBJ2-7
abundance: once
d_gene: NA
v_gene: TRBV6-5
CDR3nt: TGTGCCAGCAGTTGGTCACAGGGCCCCGGGTCCTACGAGCAGTACTTC
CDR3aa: CASSWSQGPGSYEQYF

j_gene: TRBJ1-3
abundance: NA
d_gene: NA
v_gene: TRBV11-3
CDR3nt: TGTGCCAGCAGCGCAGGACAGTTTCACTCTGGAAACACCATATATTTT
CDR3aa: CASSAGQFHSGNTIYF

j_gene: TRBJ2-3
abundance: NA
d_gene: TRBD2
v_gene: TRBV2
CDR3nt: TGTGCCAGCAGCTTGCCGGGACTAGCGGGGGGAAGAGATACGCAGTATTTT
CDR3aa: CASSLPGLAGGRDTQYF

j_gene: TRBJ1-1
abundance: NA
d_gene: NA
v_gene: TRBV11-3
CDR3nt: TGTGCCAGCAGCTTGGGGCTGAACACTGAAGCTTTCTTT
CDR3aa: CASSLGLNTEAFF

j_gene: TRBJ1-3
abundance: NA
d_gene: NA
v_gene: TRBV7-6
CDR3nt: TGTGCCAGCAGCTCGCTTGACAGCTCTGGAAACACCATATATTTT
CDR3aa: CASSSLDSSGNTIYF

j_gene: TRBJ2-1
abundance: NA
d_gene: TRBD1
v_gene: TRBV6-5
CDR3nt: TGTGCCAGCAGTCGAAGCCGGGACAGGGGAAATGAGCAGTTCTTC
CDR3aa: CASSRSRDRGNEQFF

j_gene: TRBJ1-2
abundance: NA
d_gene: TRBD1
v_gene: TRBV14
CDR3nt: TGTGCCAGCAGCCTACGGCAGACAGGGGGTGATGGCTACACCTTC
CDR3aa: CASSLRQTGGDGYTF

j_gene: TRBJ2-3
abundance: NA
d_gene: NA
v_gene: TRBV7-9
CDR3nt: TGTGCCAGCAGCTTACATGGCTCCACAGATACGCAGTATTTT
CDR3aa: CASSLHGSTDTQYF

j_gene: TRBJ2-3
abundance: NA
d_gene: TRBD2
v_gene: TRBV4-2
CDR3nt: TGTGCCAGCAGCCCCGGACTAGCGGGGGACACAGATACGCAGTATTTT
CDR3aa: CASSPGLAGDTDTQYF

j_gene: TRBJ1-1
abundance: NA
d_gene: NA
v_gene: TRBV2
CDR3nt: TGTGCCAGCAGTCCGCGGCCCACTGAAGCTTTCTTT
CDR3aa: CASSPRPTEAFF